The 10 T cell receptor beta chains below were found in one sample sequenced in a study of blood T cell repertoires in COVID-19. Sequenced by immunoSEQ multiplex PCR; TCRdb stores in-frame clones only, minus some. The sample lists fewer than 450,000 clones, roughly 86% occurring once. The source material was PBMCs or T cells enriched from blood (not recorded which). These receptors originate from a woman in her 40s with acute COVID-19.

This chain connects TRBV5-1 to TRBJ1-1; D unresolved. The V gene lost 4 bases and the J gene lost 5 bases, with 12 bases spanning the gap. The germline V gene has CDR1 SGHRS and CDR2 YFSETQ. The CDR3 contains 13 residues. CDR3 amino acids: CASSRGEVTEAFF. The CDR3 DNA sequence: TGCGCCAGCAGCCGGGGTGAAGTGACTGAAGCTTTCTTT.

The V call is TRBV6-1, the J call TRBJ1-4, with D maybe TRBD1 (6 bases). Germline CDR1 reads MNHNS; CDR2 reads SASEGT. Trimming took off 2 bases at V and 8 bases at J, with 12 bases between the two ends. The CDR3 loop spans 14 amino acids. The CDR3 sequence is CASSENRVGEKLFF. The CDR3 DNA is TGTGCCAGCAGTGAAAACAGGGTCGGAGAAAAACTGTTTTTT.

J is TRBJ1-5 and V is TRBV12-3 or TRBV12-4, with 7 bases aligning to TRBD1. The CDR3 loop spans 13 amino acids. Germline trimming cut 6 bases from V and 7 bases from J; bases unmatched to any gene: 6. The CDR3 loop is CASSSQGNQPQHF. Here the CDR3 DNA reads TGTGCCAGCAGCTCACAGGGGAACCAGCCCCAGCATTTT.

This chain uses TRBV11-2 with TRBJ1-2, with TRBD1 as a possible D gene (5 bases). CDR1 and CDR2 (germline): SGHAT, FQNNGV. V was cut by 4 bases and J by 6 bases, with 9 bases left in between. CDR3 size: 12 residues. In DNA form, the CDR3 reads TGTGCCAGCAGCTACGCCAGGGATGGCTACACCTTC. Its translation is CASSYARDGYTF.

This chain uses TRBV29-1 with TRBJ1-1, with 7 bases lining up with TRBD1. Germline V gene data show CDR1 as SQVTM and CDR2 as ANQGSEA. V lost 6 bases and J lost 4; bases outside the gene matches: 8. The CDR3 spans 13 residues. Here the CDR3 reads CSVSTGRGTEAFF. CDR3 bases: TGCAGCGTCTCGACAGGGCGGGGCACTGAAGCTTTCTTT.

The chain is built from TRBV21-1 and TRBJ2-3; the listed D gene, TRBD2, was not tested against the DNA. TRBV21-1 is a pseudogene segment. The CDR3 is 18 residues long. The CDR3 here is CASSKEGVAGGPFDTQYF. The CDR3 DNA follows: TGTGCCAGCAGCAAAGAAGGGGTAGCGGGGGGGCCTTTTGATACGCAGTATTTT.

The chain employs TRBV7-2 and TRBJ2-3, with 7 positions matching TRBD1. The junction had 8 bases not matched to a gene; V was cut back by 5 bases and J by 3 bases. The CDR3 loop spans 15 amino acids. From germline, CDR1 is SGHTA and CDR2 FQGNSA. CDR3 protein: CASSRRTGRTDTQYF. The CDR3 bases are TGTGCCAGCAGCCGGAGGACAGGTCGGACAGATACGCAGTATTTT.

The chain has TRBV19 and TRBJ1-5, with D unclear. In germline, CDR1 is LNHDA, CDR2 SQIVND (reference sequence). Deletions cut 5 bases from V and 1 base from J, with 9 bases between. The CDR3 covers 14 residues. As DNA, the CDR3 is TGTGCCAGTAGTCCCTTGTTGAGCAATCAGCCCCAGCATTTT. Protein: CASSPLLSNQPQHF.

J is TRBJ1-2 and V is TRBV7-9, with TRBD1 as a possible D gene (6 bases). This CDR3 region has 14 residues. The germline V and J ends were trimmed by 1 base and 7 bases, with 13 bases remaining between them. Germline CDR1 reads SEHNR; CDR2 reads FQNEAQ (reference sequence). In DNA form, the CDR3 reads TGTGCCAGCAGCTTAGGCCAGGGGTTTCTTGGCTACACCTTC. As protein: CASSLGQGFLGYTF.

In its sample, this clone was seen once. J is TRBJ2-1 and V is TRBV11-3; 14 bases align to TRBD2. Trimming removed 3 bases from V and 5 bases from J; junction bases left unmatched: 3. Germline V gene data show CDR1 as SGHNT and CDR2 as YENEEA. The CDR3 has 16 amino acids. CDR3 sequence (DNA): TGTGCCAGCAGCTTCTCGGGACTAGCGGGGGACAATGAGCAGTTCTTC. This codes for CASSFSGLAGDNEQFF.